Presented here are 27 T cell receptor beta chains from one specimen sequenced in a study of CD4+ T cells in melanoma. The assay was immunoSEQ multiplex PCR, and TCRdb's table has in-frame clones only and misses some. The repertoire consists of about 50,000 clones, with 75% to 90% occurring once and the leading ten covering 12%. The sequenced sample was peripheral blood. These receptors originate from a human donor with melanoma.

The chain combines TRBV5-1 with TRBJ1-4, with 7 bases identical to TRBD1. Looked up from germline, CDR1 is SGHRS and CDR2 is YFSETQ. With V trimmed by 4 bases and J by 6 bases, 9 bases remained unmatched. The CDR3 runs to 15 residues. CDR3 coding DNA: TGCGCCAGCAGCCCGGGGGACAGTGGCCATGAAAAACTGTTTTTT. Translated: CASSPGDSGHEKLFF.

The rearrangement uses TRBV5-1 and TRBJ2-2; D possibly matches TRBD1 or TRBD2 (5 bases each). Germline assignment: CDR1 SGHRS and CDR2 YFSETQ. The V end was cut by 4 bases, the J end by 3 bases, with 10 bases between. The CDR3 loop spans 14 amino acids. This chain's CDR3 is CASSRDPYTGELFF. Here the CDR3 DNA reads TGCGCCAGCAGCCGGGACCCCTACACCGGGGAGCTGTTTTTT.

This chain links TRBV27 with TRBJ1-2; D ambiguous. There are 13 residues in the CDR3. The germline V gene has CDR1 MNHEY and CDR2 SMNVEV (reference sequence). Trimming left V 3 bases short and J 4 bases short, with 9 bases between. The CDR3 coding sequence is TGTGCCAGCAGTTTGCGGGCAGGCTATGGCTACACCTTC. The encoded protein is CASSLRAGYGYTF.

The chain links TRBV13 to TRBJ1-6, with D possibly being TRBD1 (5 bases). The CDR3 runs to 14 residues. Per the germline V gene, CDR1 is PRHDT and CDR2 is FYEKMQ (reference sequence). Trimming pared 7 bases from V and 10 bases from J, leaving 17 bases between. The CDR3 region has the DNA TGTGCCAGCACCACCGGGGGGAGGTTCTCACCCCTCCACTTT. Encoded protein: CASTTGGRFSPLHF.

This clone has a handful of counts. The chain couples TRBV6-6 to TRBJ1-2, with D possibly matching TRBD1 (5 bases). The CDR3 sequence is 13 residues long. Trimming cost V 11 bases and J 4 bases, with 17 bases left between them. Germline CDR1 is MNHNY and CDR2 is SVGAGI (reference sequence). The CDR3: CAGLGAGSYGYTF. CDR3 sequence (DNA): TGTGCCGGACTCGGCGCAGGGTCCTATGGCTACACCTTC.

The genes are TRBV27 and TRBJ1-1, with a weak D call TRBD1 (6 bases). The V end lost 4 bases, the J end lost 6 bases, and 18 bases lay between the germline ends. CDR1 is MNHEY and CDR2 is SMNVEV in the germline V gene (reference sequence). The CDR3 totals 15 residues. The DNA of the CDR3 is TGTGCCAGCAGTTCACCCGGAGGGGGGGACCCTGAAGCTTTCTTT. Protein product: CASSSPGGGDPEAFF.

The chain employs TRBV9 and TRBJ2-5, with 10 bases identical to TRBD2. The CDR3 spans 15 residues. CDR1 and CDR2 (germline): SGDLS, YYNGEE. V gave up 4 bases and J gave up 4 bases; unmatched junction bases: 7. CDR3 DNA: TGTGCCAGCAGCCCCCAGCGGGGGGGCCGAGAGACCCAGTACTTC. This sequence encodes CASSPQRGGRETQYF.

V gene TRBV9 combines with J gene TRBJ2-7, with a possible D match to TRBD2 (6 bases). This CDR3 spans 16 amino acids. V lost 4 bases and J lost 6, with 23 bases in between. Germline lookup yields CDR1 SGDLS and CDR2 YYNGEE. CDR3: CASSIWGDSDYGEQYF. The CDR3 DNA is TGTGCCAGCAGCATTTGGGGGGACTCCGATTACGGCGAGCAGTACTTC.

The V and J genes are TRBV2 and TRBJ2-7; TRBD1 or TRBD2 may be the D gene (5 bases each). The CDR3 runs to 16 residues. Trimming cost V 5 bases and J 2 bases, with 19 bases left between them. The germline gives CDR1 SNHLY, CDR2 FYNNEI. The CDR3 DNA sequence: TGTGCCAGCAGTTCATTTTCCGGGACGGCTACCTACGAGCAGTACTTC. Protein sequence: CASSSFSGTATYEQYF.

The chain couples TRBV5-8 to TRBJ2-3; the D is unclear. The CDR3 length is 13 residues. The V gene's germline CDR1 is SGHTS and CDR2 YDEGEE. V lost 3 bases, J lost 0 bases, and 5 bases lay in between. This CDR3 reads CASSSGSTDTQYF. CDR3 DNA: TGTGCCAGCAGCTCGGGCAGCACAGATACGCAGTATTTT.

This chain joins TRBV1 and TRBJ2-2; the D call in the table, TRBD2, was not verified against the DNA. TRBV1 is assigned pseudogene status. The CDR3 is 18 residues long. CDR3 bases: TGCACCAGCAGCCAAGAGGTGTCCAGCGGGGATCACACCGGGGAGCTGTTTTTT. This codes for CTSSQEVSSGDHTGELFF.

The V call is TRBV7-9, the J call TRBJ2-5; 11 positions agree with TRBD2. The CDR3 covers 15 residues. Per germline, CDR1 SEHNR and CDR2 FQNEAQ (reference sequence). The V segment lost 6 bases and the J segment 2 bases; nucleotides outside the gene matches: 5. This chain's CDR3 is CASRASGGKQETQYF. CDR3 sequence (DNA): TGTGCCAGCAGGGCTAGCGGGGGGAAACAAGAGACCCAGTACTTC.

The genes are TRBV10-1 and TRBJ1-1, with 7 bases aligning to TRBD1. In germline, CDR1 is WNHNN, CDR2 SYGVQD (reference sequence). V shed 4 bases, J shed 1 base, and the junction held 0 bases outside the gene matches. The CDR3 contains 13 residues. CDR3 amino acids: CASSGQGNTEAFF. DNA of the CDR3: TGCGCCAGCAGTGGACAGGGGAACACTGAAGCTTTCTTT.

The genes are TRBV14 and TRBJ1-1, with a possible D match to TRBD1 (5 bases). The CDR3 contains 16 residues. The V end lost 4 bases, the J end lost 6 bases, and 21 bases lay between the germline ends. Germline V gives CDR1 SGHDN, CDR2 FVKESK. CDR3 in amino acids: CASSRFQGYLGAEAFF. DNA for the CDR3: TGTGCCAGCAGCCGATTTCAGGGTTACTTAGGCGCTGAAGCTTTCTTT.

This rearrangement joins TRBV7-3 to TRBJ1-5, with 8 nucleotides matching TRBD1. Looked up from germline, CDR1 is SGHTA and CDR2 is FQGTGA. After removal of 3 bases from V and 6 bases from J, the junction contained 16 bases not matched to a gene. This CDR3 is built from 18 residues. CDR3 DNA: TGTGCCAGCAGCTTCCAGGGGGCCCCCATAATGAGGGGTCAGCCCCAGCATTTT. This sequence encodes CASSFQGAPIMRGQPQHF.

The chain uses TRBV7-9 and TRBJ2-1, with 12 bases identical to TRBD2. From germline, CDR1 is SEHNR and CDR2 FQNEAQ (reference sequence). This CDR3 comprises 18 residues. The trim removed 6 bases at V and 4 bases at J, leaving 13 bases unmatched. CDR3 region: CASRPGTSGRMRYNEQFF. DNA of the CDR3: TGTGCCAGCAGACCCGGGACTAGCGGGCGAATGAGATACAATGAGCAGTTCTTC.

The chain employs TRBV5-5 and TRBJ1-3; 7 nucleotides align to TRBD1. The CDR3 spans 14 residues. Germline lookup yields CDR1 SGHKS and CDR2 YYEKEE (reference sequence). Unmatched junction bases numbered 5, after V lost 4 bases and J lost 4 bases. The CDR3 region has the DNA TGTGCCAGCAGCCTCGGGGACAGAGGAAACACCATATATTTT. It is translated as CASSLGDRGNTIYF.

The chain recombines TRBV7-8 with TRBJ1-2; no reliable D call. V gave up 5 bases and J gave up 2 bases, with 12 bases separating them. Germline CDR1 and CDR2: SGHVS and FQNEAQ. The CDR3 consists of 14 residues. The CDR3 protein is CASSLGLRNYGYTF. In nucleotides, the CDR3 is TGTGCCAGCAGCCTAGGACTGAGAAACTATGGCTACACCTTC.

The chain links TRBV11-2 to TRBJ1-1; a weak D match, TRBD1 (5 bases). Germline CDR1 and CDR2: SGHAT and FQNNGV. The CDR3 extends over 13 amino acids. V lost 8 bases, J lost 2 bases, and 12 bases lay in between. This CDR3 reads CASRTGDNTEAFF. The CDR3 coding sequence is TGTGCCAGCCGAACGGGGGACAACACTGAAGCTTTCTTT.

The CDR3 DNA reads TGTGCTAGTGGGAGGGGACAGGAGGACGAGCAGTACTTC. It translates to CASGRGQEDEQYF. This chain connects TRBV12-5 to TRBJ2-7; 8 positions match TRBD1. The length of the CDR3 is 13 residues. The junction had 6 bases not matched to a gene; V was cut back by 6 bases and J by 5 bases. CDR1 LGHNT and CDR2 FRNRAP come from the germline V gene.

This clone was counted a single time. This sequence joins TRBV9 and TRBJ1-3; D is perhaps TRBD1 (6 bases). Germline values: CDR1 SGDLS, CDR2 YYNGEE. CDR3 length: 16 residues. V was pared by 4 bases and J by 0 bases, with 14 bases between. The chain's CDR3 is CASSPTGASSGNTIYF. The CDR3 DNA sequence: TGTGCCAGCAGCCCGACAGGAGCGAGCTCTGGAAACACCATATATTTT.

The chain carries TRBV7-2 and TRBJ1-1; D is unresolved. Trimming removed 1 base at V and 2 bases at J, with 8 bases between. Germline-derived CDR1 and CDR2 are SGHTA and FQGNSA. The CDR3 totals 14 residues. CDR3 DNA: TGTGCCAGCAGCTTAGACCCCGTCAACACTGAAGCTTTCTTT. Translated, it gives CASSLDPVNTEAFF.

This chain joins TRBV11-2 and TRBJ2-1; D remains ambiguous. With 4 bases removed from V and 4 bases from J, the gap between germline ends came to 14 bases. The CDR3 extends over 15 amino acids. Germline lookup yields CDR1 SGHAT and CDR2 FQNNGV. CDR3 amino acids: CASSSQWTVYNEQFF. CDR3 in DNA: TGTGCCAGCAGCTCCCAATGGACCGTTTACAATGAGCAGTTCTTC.

The chain links TRBV28 to TRBJ1-6, with D possibly being TRBD1 (6 bases). Germline CDR1 is MDHEN and CDR2 is SYDVKM. The CDR3 consists of 13 residues. The V gene lost 6 bases and the J gene lost 9 bases, with 12 bases spanning the gap. The CDR3 protein is CASRLDRSSPLHF. DNA of the CDR3: TGTGCCAGCAGACTCGACAGGTCTTCACCCCTCCACTTT.

J is TRBJ1-6 and V is TRBV28, with D unclear. V lost 8 bases to trimming and J lost 11 bases, with 16 bases between them. The CDR3 is made up of 13 amino acids. Germline CDR1 MDHEN, CDR2 SYDVKM. In DNA form, the CDR3 reads TGTGCCAGCGGAGGGAGTAGAGTGGCACCCCTCCACTTT. Its translation is CASGGSRVAPLHF.

This clone was detected only once. The chain has TRBV9 and TRBJ2-7; D perhaps matches TRBD2 (5 bases). Germline V gene sequence: CDR1 SGDLS, CDR2 YYNGEE. The CDR3 runs to 15 residues. The germline V and J ends were trimmed by 3 bases and 7 bases, with 20 bases remaining between them. The DNA of the CDR3 is TGTGCCAGCAGCGCCACCGGGTCCCCCTCGGGAGAGCAGTACTTC. This translates into CASSATGSPSGEQYF.

This chain uses TRBV5-1 with TRBJ2-5, with 8 bases identical to TRBD2. CDR3 length equals 17 residues. Germline lookup yields CDR1 SGHRS and CDR2 YFSETQ. V trimming: 3 bases; J trimming: 5 bases; junction bases outside the gene matches: 15. The CDR3: CASSSESGGARAETQYF. The CDR3 bases are TGCGCCAGCAGCTCCGAGTCGGGGGGGGCGCGGGCGGAGACCCAGTACTTC.